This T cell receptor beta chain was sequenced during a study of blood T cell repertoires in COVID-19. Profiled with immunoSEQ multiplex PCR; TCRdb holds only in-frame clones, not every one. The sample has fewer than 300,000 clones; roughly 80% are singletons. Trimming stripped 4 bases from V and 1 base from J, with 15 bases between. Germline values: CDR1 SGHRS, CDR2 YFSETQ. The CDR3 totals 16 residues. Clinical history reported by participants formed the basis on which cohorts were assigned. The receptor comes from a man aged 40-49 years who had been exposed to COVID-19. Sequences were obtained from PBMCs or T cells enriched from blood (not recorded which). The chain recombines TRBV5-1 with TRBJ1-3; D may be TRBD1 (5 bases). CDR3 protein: CASSKDPQASGNTIYF. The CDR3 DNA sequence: TGCGCCAGCAGCAAAGACCCACAGGCTTCTGGAAACACCATATATTTT.